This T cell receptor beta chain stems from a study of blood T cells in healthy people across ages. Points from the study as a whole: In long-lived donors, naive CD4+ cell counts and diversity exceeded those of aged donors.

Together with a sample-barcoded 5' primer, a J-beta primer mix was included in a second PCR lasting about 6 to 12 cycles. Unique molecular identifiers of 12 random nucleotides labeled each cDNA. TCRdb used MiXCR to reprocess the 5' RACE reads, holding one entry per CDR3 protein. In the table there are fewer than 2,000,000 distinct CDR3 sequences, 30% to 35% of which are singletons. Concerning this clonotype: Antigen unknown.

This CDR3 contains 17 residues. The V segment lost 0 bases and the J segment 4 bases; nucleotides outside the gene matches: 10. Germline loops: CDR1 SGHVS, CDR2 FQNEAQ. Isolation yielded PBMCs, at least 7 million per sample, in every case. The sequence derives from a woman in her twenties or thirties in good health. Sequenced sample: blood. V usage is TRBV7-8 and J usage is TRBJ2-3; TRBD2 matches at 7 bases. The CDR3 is CASSLALVAGSSDTQYF. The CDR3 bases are TGTGCCAGCAGCTTAGCGTTGGTAGCGGGCAGTTCAGATACGCAGTATTTT. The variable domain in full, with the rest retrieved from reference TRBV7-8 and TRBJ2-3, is GAGVSQSPRYKVAKRGQDVALRCDPISGHVSLFWYQQALGQGPEFLTYFQNEAQLDKSGLPSDRFFAERPEGSVSTLKIQRTQQEDSAVYLCASSLALVAGSSDTQYFGPGTRLTVL.